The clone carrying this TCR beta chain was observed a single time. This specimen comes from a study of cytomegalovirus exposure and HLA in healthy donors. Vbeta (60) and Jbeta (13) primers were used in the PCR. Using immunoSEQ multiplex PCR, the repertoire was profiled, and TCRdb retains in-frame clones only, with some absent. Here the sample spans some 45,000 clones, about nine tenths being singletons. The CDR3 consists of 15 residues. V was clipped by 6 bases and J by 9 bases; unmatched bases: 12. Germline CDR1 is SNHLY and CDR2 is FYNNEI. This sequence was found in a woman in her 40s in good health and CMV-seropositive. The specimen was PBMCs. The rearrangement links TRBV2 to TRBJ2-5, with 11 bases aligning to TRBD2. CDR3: CASRGELAGAPAQYF. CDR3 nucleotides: TGTGCCAGCAGAGGGGAACTAGCGGGGGCTCCGGCCCAGTACTTC.